The rows below give T cell receptor beta chains drawn from one sample of a study of shared clonotypes between healthy human individuals. Profiling relied on immunoSEQ multiplex PCR, and the TCRdb table lists in-frame clones only, not all of them. The table has 2 million to 3 million clones, 80% to 95% seen once. The sequenced sample was naive CD4+ T cells from PBMCs. The receptors here all came from a man younger than 30 in good health. Some clones in this sample may be carry-over from other donors' samples. CDR3s include the opening cysteine and the closing phenylalanine or tryptophan. The D gene is left open where the match is weak.

V	J	D	DNA	CDR3
TRBV19	TRBJ2-6	-	TGTGCCTGCGGAGATCGACAGGTCCACTTCTCTGGGGCCAACGTCCTGACTTTC	CACGDRQVHFSGANVLTF
TRBV20-1	TRBJ2-1	-	TGCAGTGCTAGACGAGGGGATGAGCAGTTCTTC	CSARRGDEQFF
TRBV11-2	TRBJ1-1	-	TGTGCCAGCAGCTCAAATCAGGGGAGCACTGAAGCTTTCTTT	CASSSNQGSTEAFF
TRBV28	TRBJ1-4	-	TGTGCCAGCAGTTTTATGGGGGACCCGAGTTTGGAGGAAAAACTGTTTTTT	CASSFMGDPSLEEKLFF
TRBV5-1	TRBJ2-3	-	TGCGCCAGCAGCTTGGAGGCATCAGCAGATACGCAGTATTTT	CASSLEASADTQYF
TRBV28	TRBJ2-2	-	TGTGCCAGCAGGGGAGCTCGGGGAGCGTCGGCCACCGGGGAGCTGTTTTTT	CASRGARGASATGELFF
TRBV5-4	TRBJ2-3	-	TGTGCCAGCAGCCTAAGGACAGAGGGGGATACGCAGTATTTT	CASSLRTEGDTQYF
TRBV9	TRBJ2-5	-	TGTGCCAGCAGCTCGGGCCTGAGGGTAGAGACCCAGTACTTC	CASSSGLRVETQYF
TRBV29-1	TRBJ1-2	-	TGCAGCGTTGGAGTGTTTGGGGACGGCTACACCTTC	CSVGVFGDGYTF
TRBV4-2	TRBJ1-3	-	TGTGCCAGCAGCCAAGAATCAGGAAACACCATATATTTT	CASSQESGNTIYF